The present entry profiles one T cell receptor beta chain with its context. Its antigen is unknown. The sample comes from a study of T cell repertoires in cytomegalovirus infection. Study-wide results and caveats: What dominated the ex vivo response were HLA-C-restricted CMV-specific TCR beta clonotypes.

TCRdb fed the reads into MiXCR, producing one record per CDR3 protein. Seen here are roughly 69,000 distinct CDR3 sequences, more than 25% observed once, and the top ten hold 50% to 65%. Material: CD8+ T cells from cultured PBMCs, obtained from culture after CMV antigen stimulation. The TCR sequence derives from a human donor in good health (CMV status not recorded). Some clones in this sample may be carry-over from other donors' samples.

The CDR3: CASSTRQGGYEQYF. Written as DNA, the CDR3 is TGTGCCAGCAGTACACGACAGGGGGGCTACGAGCAGTACTTC. V is TRBV28 and J is TRBJ2-7, with 9 bases lining up with TRBD1. Germline CDR1 MDHEN, CDR2 SYDVKM. With 5 bases clipped from V and 3 bases from J, the junction kept 5 bases outside the gene matches. The CDR3 is 14 residues long.